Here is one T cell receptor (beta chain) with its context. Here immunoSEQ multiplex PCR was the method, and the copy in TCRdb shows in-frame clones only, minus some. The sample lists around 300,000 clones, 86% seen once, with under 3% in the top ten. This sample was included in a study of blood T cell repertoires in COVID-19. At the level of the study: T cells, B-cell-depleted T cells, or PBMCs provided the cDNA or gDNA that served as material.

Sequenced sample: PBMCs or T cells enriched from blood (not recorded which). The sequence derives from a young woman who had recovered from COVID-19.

CDR3 sequence (DNA): TGTGCCAGCAGCGAGCCCACACAGGGATCGAACACTGAAGCTTTCTTT. Its translation: CASSEPTQGSNTEAFF. The chain links TRBV9 to TRBJ1-1; TRBD1 is a possible D gene (6 bases). CDR3 length: 16 residues. Per germline, CDR1 SGDLS and CDR2 YYNGEE. Trimming took 3 bases from V and 1 from J, leaving 16 bases between them.